This T cell receptor beta chain was sequenced for a study of CD4 T cells in relation to SARS-CoV-2 and coronaviruses (dated by TCRdb to the early 2020s). Notes on the research overall: In the ViraFEST assay, PBMCs were cultured with antigen for 9 to 10 days, after which TCR beta CDR3s were sequenced to identify antigen-specific clonal expansions. Expansion assays from other donors in the study were sequenced with a different, Illumina-based TCR-beta assay. Patient-derived lymphoblastoid cell lines were used to map the HLA restriction of shared crossreactive spike epitopes. The study assessed, at the TCR clonotype level, memory CD4+ T cell crossreactivity between SARS-CoV-2 and common cold coronavirus spike proteins. An HIV-1 Nef peptide pool or a culture without peptide was used as the negative reference condition. The Adaptive Biotechnologies TCR-sequencing kit was used to sequence samples from a few pre-COVID donors and the naive versus memory experiments, whereas other data were Illumina-based. Results the study describes overall, beyond this receptor: Crossreactive clones showed significantly weaker SARS-CoV-2-driven expansion than monoreactive clones, consistent with antigenic imprinting. Pre-pandemic and post-infection samples were not both contributed by any donor, so tracing of the source of pre-existing responses was limited. Roughly 64% of donors had memory CD4+ clonotypes that crossrecognized SARS-CoV-2 and at least one common cold coronavirus spike. Small numbers of patients and of tested TCRs were a limitation of the study. Because the crossreactivity analysis focused on spike protein, crossreactivity against other viral proteins was not assessed.

In the case of this clone: Its target antigen remains unknown. No base qualities exist here, and no much larger clone lies one base off it.

Receptor libraries were prepared by the immunoSEQ multiplex PCR assay. Per the authors' processing: During preprocessing, nonproductive sequences were removed, as were CDR3s that did not start with C, did not end with F or W, or were shorter than 7 amino acids. Antigen-specific clonotypes were called with the MANAFEST web app, based on expansion relative to reference and other culture wells. A clone counted as positive if significantly expanded in 2 of 3 replicate wells versus the reference culture at FDR below 0.05. For a clone to be considered positive, significant expansion relative to all other tandem wells and an odds ratio above 5 were also required. CDR3 homology was quantified as pairwise Levenshtein distance, calculated with the stringdist R package after three terminal residues were trimmed from each end. Here the immuneACCESS table is served through TCRdb, limited to in-frame sequences with V and J called. Missing clones are a known gap in these copies; in checked studies unresolved V genes cover under half, and the rest lacks a known reason. V, J and clone size derive from that table, while D and trimming were established from the DNA sequence. The sample table holds about 26,000 clones, of which roughly 80% were seen once. Jointly, the top ten make up around a sixth of the sample.

CD4+ T cells from unexposed donors were collected before the COVID-19 pandemic (2011-2018). After more than nine days of culture, CD4+ T cells were isolated with the EasySep CD4+ T cell isolation kit. As far as cell numbers permitted, CD4+ T cells from unexposed donors were tested for reactivity against SARS-CoV-2 S and N as well as four spike pools from common cold coronaviruses. Each well held 1.5 million to 2.5 million PBMCs cultured in IMDM containing roughly 5.1% human AB serum and 10 IU/ml IL-2. Half of the culture medium was replaced with fresh IL-2-containing medium on days 3 and 7. Triplicate replicate wells were generally used for each peptide culture condition. Leukapheresis product for the unexposed donors was purchased commercially. PBMCs were isolated from leukapheresis product or whole blood by Ficoll-Paque PLUS gradient centrifugation. PBMCs were either cryopreserved at -140°C or used fresh in the expansion assay. The QIAamp Micro DNA Kit was used to extract genomic DNA from the CD4+ T cells.

Reading the germline V gene gives CDR1 MNHEY and CDR2 SVGAGI. V has 2 bases trimmed and J has 4 bases trimmed; junction bases matching no gene number 8. Including cysteine and phenylalanine, the CDR3 has 16 amino acids. CDR3 DNA only is kept here, 48 bases in frame from base 1. This TCR derives from a human donor in good health. The chain couples TRBV6-5 to TRBJ2-3, and TRBD2 matches 8 of the central bases. Sample: CD4+ T cells from PBMCs, cultured in vitro. The CDR3 protein is CASSYVPGLGADTQYF. The DNA is as follows: TGTGCCAGCAGTTACGTCCCGGGACTAGGGGCAGATACGCAGTATTTT.